The present entry profiles one T cell receptor beta chain with its context. Germline CDR1 and CDR2: SGHRS and YFSETQ. CDR3 length: 17 residues. V was pared by 0 bases and J by 3 bases, with 19 bases between. This sample was taken from a study of beta chain features in type 1 diabetes. Markers CD45RO/CCR7/CD25/CD127/CD95/CD27 served to sort CD4+ naive, central memory, regulatory and stem cell-like memory cells. Isolated RNA was reverse transcribed in full, so expressed TCRB transcripts were sequenced. Using immunoSEQ multiplex PCR, the repertoire was profiled, and TCRdb retains in-frame clones only, with some absent. This table holds almost 350,000 clones, roughly 8% found once.

This sequence joins TRBV5-1 and TRBJ2-7; the D gene is possibly TRBD2 (5 bases). This sequence was found in a woman aged 18-29 years in good health. The sequenced material came from central memory CD4+ T cells from blood. The CDR3: CASSLVLASGIYYEQYF. For the CDR3, the DNA is TGCGCCAGCAGCTTGGTTCTGGCTTCCGGGATTTACTACGAGCAGTACTTC.